The 16 T cell receptor beta chains below were found in one sample sequenced in a study of T cells in Graves' hyperthyroidism and ophthalmopathy. The CDR3 regions of TCR beta were amplified from RNA transcripts. Primed by the HTBI set, a first-round RT-PCR was run on the TCR CDR3. One entry per CDR3 protein results from TCRdb running MiXCR on the multiplex PCR reads. The data contain some 510,000 distinct CDR3 sequences, less than 25% of them singletons. Sequenced: blood. Receptors originate from a man younger than 30 with Graves' hyperthyroidism.

This clonotype was recorded at least ten times. The gene calls are TRBV15 and TRBJ1-1, with 11 bases matching TRBD1. V was clipped by 1 base and J by 5 bases; unmatched bases: 3. The CDR3 spans 15 residues. Germline values: CDR1 LNHNV, CDR2 YYDKDF (reference sequence). The CDR3 nucleotides are TGTGCCACCAGCAGAGGAGGGACAGGGGGTACTGAAGCTTTCTTT. It specifies CATSRGGTGGTEAFF. The complete variable domain, with remaining parts taken from reference TRBV15 and TRBJ1-1, reads DAMVIQNPRYQVTQFGKPVTLSCSQTLNHNVMYWYQQKSSQAPKLLFHYYDKDFNNEADTPDNFQSRRPNTSFCFLDIRSPGLGDTAMYLCATSRGGTGGTEAFFGQGTRLTVV.

The genes are TRBV6-5 and TRBJ2-7, with D possibly being TRBD1 (5 bases). Germline V gene sequence: CDR1 MNHEY, CDR2 SVGAGI. This CDR3 spans 14 amino acids. V lost 4 bases, J lost 0 bases, and 10 bases lay in between. The CDR3: CASSLQVSSYEQYF. The CDR3 DNA follows: TGTGCCAGCAGTTTACAGGTTAGCTCCTACGAGCAGTACTTC.

This clonotype has just a few counts. This chain joins TRBV27 and TRBJ2-7; D may be TRBD1 (6 bases). Per the germline V gene, CDR1 is MNHEY and CDR2 is SMNVEV (reference sequence). Trimming stripped 3 bases from V and 2 bases from J, with 14 bases between. The CDR3 is 15 amino acids. CDR3 coding DNA: TGTGCCAGCAGTTTTGCAGGGGAAAAGGCCTACGAGCAGTACTTC. It codes for CASSFAGEKAYEQYF.

This clonotype has only a few counts. This chain connects TRBV29-1 to TRBJ2-7, with D perhaps given as TRBD1 or TRBD2 (6 bases each). This CDR3 is 13 amino acids long. V was clipped by 6 bases and J by 4 bases, with 16 bases between them. CDR1 and CDR2 from the germline V gene are SQVTM and ANQGSEA. CDR3 sequence: CSVSGRGGYEQYF. In nucleotides, the CDR3 is TGCAGCGTCTCGGGCAGGGGAGGTTACGAGCAGTACTTC.

In the case of this clonotype: Because the CDR3 is missing its conserved closing phenylalanine or tryptophan, this is likely a read error. The J gene is TRBJ1-2, the V gene TRBV12-3 or TRBV12-4, with D possibly being TRBD1 (5 bases). V lost 6 bases and J lost 6, with 17 bases in between. CDR3 length equals 14 residues. The CDR3 DNA reads TGTGCCAGCAGCTTTGACAGAGGAAGGGATGGCTACACCGTC. It encodes CASSFDRGRDGYTV.

In the case of this clonotype: A much more abundant neighbour one base away suggests this may be a read error. The rearrangement links TRBV11-2 to TRBJ2-5; TRBD1 or TRBD2 may be the D gene (5 bases each). CDR1 is SGHAT and CDR2 is FQNNGV in the germline V gene. The CDR3 sequence is 15 residues long. The CDR3 bases are TGTGCCAGCAGCTTCTCAGCAGGGAGCCAAGAGAGCCAGTACTTC. The encoded protein is CASSFSAGSQESQYF.

This clonotype occurred a few times. The rearrangement links TRBV5-1 to TRBJ2-2; D gene ambiguous. Germline V gene lookup returns CDR1 SGHRS and CDR2 YFSETQ. The V end lost 2 bases, the J end lost 1 base, and 9 bases lay between the germline ends. The CDR3 covers 15 residues. CDR3 in DNA: TGCGCCAGCAGCTTTGCCCGACAGAACACCGGGGAGCTGTTTTTT. It yields the protein CASSFARQNTGELFF. The entire variable domain, with the rest obtained from reference TRBV5-1 and TRBJ2-2, is as follows: KAGVTQTPRYLIKTRGQQVTLSCSPISGHRSVSWYQQTPGQGLQFLFEYFSETQRNKGNFPGRFSGRQFSNSRSEMNVSTLELGDSALYLCASSFARQNTGELFFGEGSRLTVL.

There are many counts of this clonotype. CDR3 sequence: CAWNQLLAGGRQTQYF. The DNA of the CDR3 is TGTGCCTGGAACCAACTACTAGCGGGGGGTCGTCAGACCCAGTACTTC. The chain combines TRBV30 with TRBJ2-5; TRBD2 matches 12 bases. Germline values: CDR1 GTSNPN, CDR2 SVGIG (reference sequence). This CDR3 is built from 16 residues. J lost 6 bases, V lost 4 bases, and 12 bases had no gene match.

Many counts were recorded for this clonotype. The rearrangement links TRBV2 to TRBJ1-2; D possibly corresponds to TRBD1 (6 bases). The CDR3 sequence is 13 residues long. Germline CDR1 is SNHLY and CDR2 is FYNNEI. V was clipped by 4 bases and J by 5 bases, with 11 bases between them. This chain's CDR3 is CASSAIQGYGYTF. DNA of the CDR3: TGTGCCAGCAGTGCTATCCAGGGGTATGGCTACACCTTC.

This clonotype occurred many times. Possible read error: a much larger clone is one base away. The rearrangement uses TRBV12-3 or TRBV12-4 and TRBJ2-5; D unresolved. CDR3 size: 13 residues. The chain's CDR3 is CASSLGQMETKYF. As DNA, the CDR3 is TGTGCCAGCAGTTTGGGTCAAATGGAGACCAAGTACTTC.

This clonotype was recorded a few times. This sequence joins TRBV11-2 and TRBJ1-2, with D perhaps TRBD1 (6 bases). The CDR3 is 16 residues long. Trimming cost V 4 bases and J 5 bases, with 20 bases left between them. CDR1 and CDR2 (germline): SGHAT, FQNNGV. CDR3 loop: CASSYQGGGPTYGYTF. In nucleotides, the CDR3 is TGTGCCAGCAGCTACCAGGGCGGGGGGCCCACTTATGGCTACACCTTC. The variable domain in full, with the rest retrieved from reference TRBV11-2 and TRBJ1-2, is EAGVAQSPRYKIIEKRQSVAFWCNPISGHATLYWYQQILGQGPKLLIQFQNNGVVDDSQLPKDRFSAERLKGVDSTLKIQPAKLEDSAVYLCASSYQGGGPTYGYTFGSGTRLTVV.

This clonotype has a count of ten or more. The chain's CDR3 is CATRGIAEAFF. Written as DNA, the CDR3 is TGTGCCACCCGGGGGATCGCGGAAGCTTTCTTT. This chain links TRBV6-1 with TRBJ1-1; perhaps TRBD1 as D (5 bases). There are 11 residues in the CDR3. The ends were cut back, 10 bases at V and 8 bases at J, with 14 bases in the middle. Germline lookup yields CDR1 MNHNS and CDR2 SASEGT.

CDR3 protein: CASSSPGTRTYEQYF. Written as DNA, the CDR3 is TGTGCCAGCAGTTCCCCGGGGACTAGGACCTACGAGCAGTACTTC. The V gene is TRBV28, the J gene TRBJ2-7; 8 nucleotides align to TRBD2. The CDR3 consists of 15 residues. V trimming: 4 bases; J trimming: 2 bases; junction bases outside the gene matches: 7. CDR1 MDHEN and CDR2 SYDVKM come from the germline V gene.

The chain is built from TRBV6-2 or TRBV6-3 and TRBJ2-7, with 7 bases lining up with TRBD1. The CDR3 contains 14 residues. CDR1 is MNHEY and CDR2 is SVGEGT in the germline V gene. The V segment lost 6 bases and the J segment 4 bases; nucleotides outside the gene matches: 9. The DNA of the CDR3 is TGTGCCAGCAGCTTCGGGACAGACGGATACGAGCAGTACTTC. Amino acid sequence: CASSFGTDGYEQYF.

This clonotype has a handful of counts. The chain has TRBV7-2 and TRBJ2-5; D possibly uses TRBD1 or TRBD2 (5 bases each). Germline CDR1 SGHTA, CDR2 FQGNSA. V was pared by 4 bases and J by 3 bases, with 15 bases between. The CDR3 has 15 amino acids. CDR3 in DNA: TGTGCCAGCAGCTCGCCAGGTGGGGGAAAAGAGACCCAGTACTTC. Its translation: CASSSPGGGKETQYF.

This clonotype was recorded a few times. A much more abundant neighbour one base away suggests this may be a read error. As the CDR3 is not closed by the conserved phenylalanine or tryptophan, this likely results from a read error. V and J are TRBV5-1 and TRBJ2-7, with 10 bases that match TRBD1. This CDR3 has 13 amino acids. The junction had 5 bases not matched to a gene; V was cut back by 5 bases and J by 6 bases. The germline V gene encodes CDR1 SGHRS and CDR2 YFSETQ. The CDR3 nucleotides are TGCGCCAGCAGAGATCGGACAGGGGGCGAGCAGTACTTG. This translates into CASRDRTGGEQYL.